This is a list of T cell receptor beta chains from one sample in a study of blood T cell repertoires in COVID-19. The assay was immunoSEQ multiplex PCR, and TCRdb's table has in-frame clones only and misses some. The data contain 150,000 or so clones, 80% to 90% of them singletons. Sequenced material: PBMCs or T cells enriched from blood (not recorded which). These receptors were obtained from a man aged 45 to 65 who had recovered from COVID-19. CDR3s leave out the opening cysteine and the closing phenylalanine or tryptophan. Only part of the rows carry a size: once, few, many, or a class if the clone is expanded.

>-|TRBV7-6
ASSPQTGELF
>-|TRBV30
AWSYTEAF
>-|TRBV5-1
ASSLGAATNEKLF
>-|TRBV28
ASSSPAGIGYT
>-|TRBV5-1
ASSPRGASFGQPQH
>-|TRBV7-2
ASSRAGQGIDYT
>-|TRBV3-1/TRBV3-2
ASSTMTGINSPLH
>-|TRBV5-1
ASSLGQGVTTEAF
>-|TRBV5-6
ASSLVELAKNIQY
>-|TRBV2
ASVRDNEQF
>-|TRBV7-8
ASSLIVAGGPVTYEQY
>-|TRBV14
ASTNGLNYGYT
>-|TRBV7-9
ASSLDRMTNYGYT
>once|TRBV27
ASSLRRIDGYT
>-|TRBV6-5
ATSLTGGSGYT
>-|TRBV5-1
ASSLGDSRSYEQY
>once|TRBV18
ASSPTSDTYEQY
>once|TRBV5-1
ASSRTGVEQY
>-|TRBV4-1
ASSQGLASTDTQY
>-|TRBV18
ASSQGGGITEAF
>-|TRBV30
AWGSGVDTIY
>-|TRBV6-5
ASSRGWGLGYT
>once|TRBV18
ASSRTGGADQPQH
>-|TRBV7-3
ASSFGIPGNTIY
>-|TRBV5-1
ASSWVDSGNEQF
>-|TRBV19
ASTTIDTVAYGYT
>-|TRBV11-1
ASSLVTGQPQH
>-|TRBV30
AWGLAAGNEQF
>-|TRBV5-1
ASGGASYNEQF
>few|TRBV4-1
ASSQERVGALETQY
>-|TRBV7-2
ASSSGSGRAMNTEAF
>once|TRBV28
ASSLTGGETNIQY
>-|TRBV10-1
ASSARQYNSPLH
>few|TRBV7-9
ASSPWTGGVGNTIY
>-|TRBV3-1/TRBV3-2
ASSPDRDYSPLH
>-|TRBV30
AWAGTRQGARGYT
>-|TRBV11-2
ASSLDLGSGGVTEAF
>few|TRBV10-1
ASSDRGSSSYNEQF
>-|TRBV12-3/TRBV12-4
ASSPSGANVLT
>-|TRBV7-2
ASSSAGGRQF
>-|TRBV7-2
ASSFPRQGGSPLH
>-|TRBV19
ASRRTGDGYT
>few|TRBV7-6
ASSLAQGSNEKLF
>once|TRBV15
ATSRDARWSGYT
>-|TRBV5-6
ASSFLGQPGANVLT
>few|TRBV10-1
ASSGPGQGRGELF
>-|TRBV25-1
ASRPGLGAGANVLT
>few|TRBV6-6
ASSYATGGSYEQY
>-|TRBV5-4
ASSKSMTGTDYNSPLH
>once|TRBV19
ASWTGTGYGYT
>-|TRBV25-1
ASTGQGFFGYT
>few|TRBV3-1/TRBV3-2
ASSEGGGSGYT
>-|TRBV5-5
ASSLGLAGGLDTQY
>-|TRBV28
ASSGQGRNSPLH
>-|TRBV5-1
ASSLRTGGVYEQF
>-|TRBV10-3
ATSSAAYEQY
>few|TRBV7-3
ASSASRTLSTDTQY
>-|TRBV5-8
ASSLSRGSSAPLH
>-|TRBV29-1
SVSDGAYGYT
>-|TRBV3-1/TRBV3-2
ASSPRTWGTDTQY